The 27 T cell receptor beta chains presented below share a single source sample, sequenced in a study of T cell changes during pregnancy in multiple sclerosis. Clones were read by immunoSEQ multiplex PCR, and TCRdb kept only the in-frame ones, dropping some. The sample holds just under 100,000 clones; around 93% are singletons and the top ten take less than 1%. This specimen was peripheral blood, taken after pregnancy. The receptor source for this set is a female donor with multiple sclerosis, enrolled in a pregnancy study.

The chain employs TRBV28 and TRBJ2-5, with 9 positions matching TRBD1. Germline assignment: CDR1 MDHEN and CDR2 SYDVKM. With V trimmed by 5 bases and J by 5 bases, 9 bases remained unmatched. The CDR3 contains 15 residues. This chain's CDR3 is CASSATGQGAETQYF. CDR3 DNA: TGTGCCAGCAGTGCCACGGGACAGGGTGCGGAGACCCAGTACTTC.

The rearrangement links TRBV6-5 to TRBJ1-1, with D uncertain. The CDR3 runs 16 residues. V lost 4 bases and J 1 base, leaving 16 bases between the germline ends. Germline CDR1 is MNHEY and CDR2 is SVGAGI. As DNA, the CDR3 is TGTGCCAGCAGTTGGGTAGTTGCGGCTCCGAACACTGAAGCTTTCTTT. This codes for CASSWVVAAPNTEAFF.

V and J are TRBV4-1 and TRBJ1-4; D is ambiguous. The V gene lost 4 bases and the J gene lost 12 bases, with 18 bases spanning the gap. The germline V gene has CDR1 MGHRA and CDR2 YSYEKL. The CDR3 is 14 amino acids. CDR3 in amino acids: CASSLSLHDEELFF. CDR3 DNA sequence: TGCGCCAGCAGCCTCTCCCTGCACGACGAGGAACTGTTTTTT.

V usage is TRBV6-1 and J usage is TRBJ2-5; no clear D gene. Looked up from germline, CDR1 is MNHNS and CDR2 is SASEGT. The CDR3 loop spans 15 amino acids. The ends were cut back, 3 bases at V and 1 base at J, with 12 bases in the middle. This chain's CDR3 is CASSDEEKIQETQYF. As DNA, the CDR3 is TGTGCCAGCAGTGACGAGGAAAAAATCCAAGAGACCCAGTACTTC.

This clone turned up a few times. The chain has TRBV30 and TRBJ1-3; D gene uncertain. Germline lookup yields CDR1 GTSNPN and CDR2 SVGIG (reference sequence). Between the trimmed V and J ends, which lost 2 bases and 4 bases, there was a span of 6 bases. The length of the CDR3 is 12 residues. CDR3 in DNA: TGTGCCTGGAGTCGAAGCGGAAACACCATATATTTT. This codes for CAWSRSGNTIYF.

The CDR3 loop reads CASSTPILPGLAGEDEQYF. The CDR3 coding sequence is TGCGCCAGCAGTACACCGATACTGCCGGGACTAGCGGGAGAGGACGAGCAGTACTTC. The chain uses TRBV10-2 and TRBJ2-7; 14 bases are shared with TRBD2. This CDR3 region has 19 residues. V gave up 5 bases and J gave up 5 bases; unmatched junction bases: 17. Germline-derived CDR1 and CDR2 are WSHSY and SAAADI.

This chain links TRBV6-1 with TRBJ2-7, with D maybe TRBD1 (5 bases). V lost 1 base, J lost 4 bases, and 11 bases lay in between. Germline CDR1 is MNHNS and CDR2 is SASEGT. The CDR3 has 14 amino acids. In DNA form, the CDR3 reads TGTGCCAGCAGTGAAGTGGGTGGGGCGTACGAGCAGTACTTC. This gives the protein CASSEVGGAYEQYF.

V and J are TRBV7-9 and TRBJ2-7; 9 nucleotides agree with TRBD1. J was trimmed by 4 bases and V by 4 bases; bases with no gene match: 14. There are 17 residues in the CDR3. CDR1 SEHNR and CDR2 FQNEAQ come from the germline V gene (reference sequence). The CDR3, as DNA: TGTGCCAGCAGCTCCTACCAGGGGGGGACAGGGCCGTACGAGCAGTACTTC. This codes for CASSSYQGGTGPYEQYF.

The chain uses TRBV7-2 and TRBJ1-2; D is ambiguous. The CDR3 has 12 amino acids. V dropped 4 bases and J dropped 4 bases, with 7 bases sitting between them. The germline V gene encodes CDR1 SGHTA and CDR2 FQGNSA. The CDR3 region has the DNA TGTGCCAGCAGCTCAAGGAGCTATGGCTACACCTTC. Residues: CASSSRSYGYTF.

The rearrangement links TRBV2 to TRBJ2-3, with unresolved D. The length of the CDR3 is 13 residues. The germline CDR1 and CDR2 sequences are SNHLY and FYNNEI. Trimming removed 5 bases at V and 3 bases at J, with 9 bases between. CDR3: CASSPSLTDTQYF. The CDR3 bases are TGTGCCAGCAGTCCCAGTTTGACAGATACGCAGTATTTT.

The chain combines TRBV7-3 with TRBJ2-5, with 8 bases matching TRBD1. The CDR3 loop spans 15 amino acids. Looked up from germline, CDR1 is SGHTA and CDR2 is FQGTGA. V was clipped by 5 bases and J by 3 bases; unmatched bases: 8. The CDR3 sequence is CASSLSTGEKETQYF. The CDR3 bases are TGTGCCAGCAGCCTGTCGACAGGGGAGAAAGAGACCCAGTACTTC.

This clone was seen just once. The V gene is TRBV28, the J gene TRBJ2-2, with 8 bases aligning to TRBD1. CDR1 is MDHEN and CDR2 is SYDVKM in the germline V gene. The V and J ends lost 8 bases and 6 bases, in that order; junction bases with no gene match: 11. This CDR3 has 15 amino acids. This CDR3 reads CASSYRGASAGELFF. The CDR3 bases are TGTGCCAGCTCCTACAGGGGGGCTAGCGCCGGGGAGCTGTTTTTT. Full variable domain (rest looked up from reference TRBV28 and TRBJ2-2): DVKVTQSSRYLVKRTGEKVFLECVQDMDHENMFWYRQDPGLGLRLIYFSYDVKMKEKGDIPEGYSVSREKKERFSLILESASTNQTSMYLCASSYRGASAGELFFGEGSRLTVL.

CDR3 sequence reads: CASSFLAGLSGANVLTF. In nucleotides, the CDR3 is TGTGCCAGCAGCTTTCTAGCGGGACTCTCTGGGGCCAACGTCCTGACTTTC. The chain has TRBV11-3 and TRBJ2-6; 9 positions agree with TRBD2. V gave up 3 bases and J gave up 0 bases; unmatched junction bases: 3. Germline lookup yields CDR1 SGHNT and CDR2 YENEEA. The length of the CDR3 is 17 residues.

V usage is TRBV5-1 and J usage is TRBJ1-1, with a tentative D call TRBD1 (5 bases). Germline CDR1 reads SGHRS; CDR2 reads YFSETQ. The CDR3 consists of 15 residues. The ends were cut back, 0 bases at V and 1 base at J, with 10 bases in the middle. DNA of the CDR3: TGCGCCAGCAGCTTGGAAGACAGAAGGAACACTGAAGCTTTCTTT. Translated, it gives CASSLEDRRNTEAFF.

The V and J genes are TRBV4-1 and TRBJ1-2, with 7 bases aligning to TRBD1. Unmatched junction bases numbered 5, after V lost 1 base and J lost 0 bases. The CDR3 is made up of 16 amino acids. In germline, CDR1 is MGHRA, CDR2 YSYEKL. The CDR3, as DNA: TGCGCCAGCAGCCAAGGACAGGGTAAAGCTAACTATGGCTACACCTTC. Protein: CASSQGQGKANYGYTF.

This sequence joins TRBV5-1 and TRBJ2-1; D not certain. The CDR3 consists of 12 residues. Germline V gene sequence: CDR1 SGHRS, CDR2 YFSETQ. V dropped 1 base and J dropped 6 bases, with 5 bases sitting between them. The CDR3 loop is CASSLPSNEQFF. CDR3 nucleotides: TGCGCCAGCAGCTTGCCGTCCAATGAGCAGTTCTTC.

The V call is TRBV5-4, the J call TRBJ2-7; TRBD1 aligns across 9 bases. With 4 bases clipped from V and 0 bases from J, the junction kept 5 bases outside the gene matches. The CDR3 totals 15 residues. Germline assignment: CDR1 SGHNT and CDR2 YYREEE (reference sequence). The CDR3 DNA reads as TGTGCCAGCAGCCCCGGGACAGGGAGCTCCTACGAGCAGTACTTC. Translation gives CASSPGTGSSYEQYF.

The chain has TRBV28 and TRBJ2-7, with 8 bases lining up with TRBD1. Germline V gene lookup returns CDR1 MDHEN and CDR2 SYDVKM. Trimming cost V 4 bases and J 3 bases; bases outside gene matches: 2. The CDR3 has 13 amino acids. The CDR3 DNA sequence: TGTGCCAGCAGTTCAGGGGGCTTCTACGAGCAGTACTTC. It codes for CASSSGGFYEQYF.

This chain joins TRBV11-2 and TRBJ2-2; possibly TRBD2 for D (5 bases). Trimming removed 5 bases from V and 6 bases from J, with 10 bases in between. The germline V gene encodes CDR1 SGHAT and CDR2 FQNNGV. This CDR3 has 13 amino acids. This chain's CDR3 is CASSIGLAGELFF. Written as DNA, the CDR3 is TGTGCCAGCAGCATCGGACTGGCCGGGGAGCTGTTTTTT.

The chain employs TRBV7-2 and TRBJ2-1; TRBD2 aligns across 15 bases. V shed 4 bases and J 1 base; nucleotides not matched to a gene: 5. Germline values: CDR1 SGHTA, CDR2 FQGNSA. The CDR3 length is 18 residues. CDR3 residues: CASSSGLAGGPSYNEQFF. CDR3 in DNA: TGTGCCAGCAGCTCCGGACTAGCGGGAGGGCCGTCCTACAATGAGCAGTTCTTC. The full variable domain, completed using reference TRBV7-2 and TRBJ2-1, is GAGVSQSPSNKVTEKGKDVELRCDPISGHTALYWYRQSLGQGLEFLIYFQGNSAPDKSGLPSDRFSAERTGGSVSTLTIQRTQQEDSAVYLCASSSGLAGGPSYNEQFFGPGTRLTVL.

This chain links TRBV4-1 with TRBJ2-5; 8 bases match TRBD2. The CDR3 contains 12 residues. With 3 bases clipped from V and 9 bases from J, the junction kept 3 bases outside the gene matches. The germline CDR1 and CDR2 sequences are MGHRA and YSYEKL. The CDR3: CASSHAREAQYF. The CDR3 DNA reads TGCGCCAGCAGCCATGCGCGGGAGGCCCAGTACTTC.

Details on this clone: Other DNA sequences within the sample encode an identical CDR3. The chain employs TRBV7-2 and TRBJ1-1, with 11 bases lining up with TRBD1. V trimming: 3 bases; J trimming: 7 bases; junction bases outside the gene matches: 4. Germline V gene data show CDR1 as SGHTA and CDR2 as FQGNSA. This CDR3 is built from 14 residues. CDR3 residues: CASSFRDRGGEAFF. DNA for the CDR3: TGTGCCAGCAGCTTTCGGGACAGGGGGGGTGAAGCTTTCTTT.

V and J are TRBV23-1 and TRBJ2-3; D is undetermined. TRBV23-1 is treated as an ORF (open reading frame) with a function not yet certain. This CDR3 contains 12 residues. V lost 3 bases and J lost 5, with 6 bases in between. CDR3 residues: CASSQAQDTQYF. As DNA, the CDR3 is TGCGCCAGCAGTCAGGCTCAAGATACGCAGTATTTT.

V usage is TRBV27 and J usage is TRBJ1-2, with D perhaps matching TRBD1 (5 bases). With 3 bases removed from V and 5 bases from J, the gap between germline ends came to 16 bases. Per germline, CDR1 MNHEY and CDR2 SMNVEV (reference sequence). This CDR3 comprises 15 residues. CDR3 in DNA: TGTGCCAGCAGTTTCCGGGGGAGGGGAGAATATGGCTACACCTTC. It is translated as CASSFRGRGEYGYTF.

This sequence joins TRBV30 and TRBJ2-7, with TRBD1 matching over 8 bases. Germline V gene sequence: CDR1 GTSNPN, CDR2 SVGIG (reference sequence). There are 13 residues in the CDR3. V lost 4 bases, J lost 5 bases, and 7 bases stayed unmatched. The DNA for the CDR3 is TGTGCCTGGACCGGGCAGGGGGCACACGAGCAGTACTTC. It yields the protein CAWTGQGAHEQYF. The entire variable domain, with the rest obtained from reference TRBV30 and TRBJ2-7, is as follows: SQTIHQWPATLVQPVGSPLSLECTVEGTSNPNLYWYRQAAGRGLQLLFYSVGIGQISSEVPQNLSASRPQDRQFILSSKKLLLSDSGFYLCAWTGQGAHEQYFGPGTRLTVT.

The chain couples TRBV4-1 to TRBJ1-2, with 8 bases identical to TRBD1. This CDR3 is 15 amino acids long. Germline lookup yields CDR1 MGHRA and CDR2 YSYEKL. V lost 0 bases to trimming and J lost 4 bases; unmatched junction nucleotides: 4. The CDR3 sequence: CASSQEDRGVYGYTF. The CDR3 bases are TGCGCCAGCAGCCAAGAAGACAGGGGTGTCTATGGCTACACCTTC.

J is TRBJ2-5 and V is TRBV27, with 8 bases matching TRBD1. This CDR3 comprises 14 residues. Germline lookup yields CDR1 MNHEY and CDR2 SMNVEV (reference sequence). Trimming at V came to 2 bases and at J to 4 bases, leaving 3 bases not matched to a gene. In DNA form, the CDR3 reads TGTGCCAGCAGTTTAGCAGGGGGCGGAGAGACCCAGTACTTC. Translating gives CASSLAGGGETQYF.